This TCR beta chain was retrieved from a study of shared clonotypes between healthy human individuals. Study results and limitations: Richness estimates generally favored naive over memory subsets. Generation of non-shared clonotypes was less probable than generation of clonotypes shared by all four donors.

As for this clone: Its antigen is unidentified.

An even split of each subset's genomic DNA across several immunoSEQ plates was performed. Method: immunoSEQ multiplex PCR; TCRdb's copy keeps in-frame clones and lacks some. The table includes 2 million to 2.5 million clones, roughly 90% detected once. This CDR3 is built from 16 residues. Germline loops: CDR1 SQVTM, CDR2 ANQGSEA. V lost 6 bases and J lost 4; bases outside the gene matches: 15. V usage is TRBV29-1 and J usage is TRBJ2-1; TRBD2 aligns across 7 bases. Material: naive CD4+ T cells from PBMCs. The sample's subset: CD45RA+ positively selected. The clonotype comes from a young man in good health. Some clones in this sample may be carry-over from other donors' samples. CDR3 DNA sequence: TGCAGCGTCGTACTCCATTGGGAGCGGGATTACAATGAGCAGTTCTTC. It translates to CSVVLHWERDYNEQFF.